Below, one T cell receptor beta chain is given with its context. Its cognate antigen has yet to be identified. Nothing much larger sits one base from this clone, and base qualities are not available. The data belong to a study of human T cells and chemical hapten exposure (dated by TCRdb to about 2021). Broadly, across the study: For sensitization, 2% DPC in acetone was applied to a roughly 2 cm by roughly 2 cm area of upper inner arm skin. This study followed changes in the peripheral blood TCR repertoire in vivo during primary and secondary sensitization of alopecia patients to the hapten diphenylcyclopropenone (DPC). Blood samples were taken from patients before sensitization (week 0) and at 2, 6 and about 24 weeks after DPC sensitization. Libraries were combined into a pool for sequencing, and differences in TCR yield between samples came mainly from small differences in library volumes within the pool. Patch tests used Finn chambers with 0.01% DPC on the upper back, scored after 6 days by International Contact Dermatitis Research Group standards. The mostly female patient cohort included alopecia areata with under or over 50% scalp involvement, alopecia totalis and alopecia universalis. Patients additionally received weekly therapeutic DPC doses to the scalp throughout the roughly 24-week study period. Twenty-nine alopecia patients gave blood for TCR sequencing at one to four time points (pre-sensitization, 2, 6 and 24 weeks). Overall results and qualifications from the work: DPC sensitization did not change the number of TCRs with a frequency above 1 in 1000, and there was no evidence of changes in global repertoire structure. Compared with pre-sensitization or healthy control sets, expanded TCRs formed significantly more large CDR3 similarity clusters, which is consistent with antigen-driven responses. Patch test score was positively correlated with the number of PT1 expanded TCRs, with significance at thresholds 8, 16 and 32 but not at 4. Repeated subsampling changed both the strength of the expansion versus patch-test correlation and the threshold at which that correlation became significant. Alopecia, a presumed autoimmune disease, was present in all patients, so the immune response of the patients might differ from that of healthy individuals.

V loses 6 bases at its end and J loses 8 bases; junction bases beyond the gene matches: 4. There are 12 amino acids in the CDR3, from cysteine to phenylalanine inclusive. Left in the record is the CDR3 DNA by itself, 36 bases read in frame from the first base. Sequences MDHEN (CDR1) and SYDVKM (CDR2) are obtained from the germline V gene. Taken with the paper, the label for time point translates to: pre-sensitization, week 0. Reading the label with the study, this specimen's treatment or condition is: therapeutic diphenylcyclopropenone sensitization with weekly scalp DPC. At each patch-test visit, blood was drawn before the patch test was applied. Patients were considered eligible if aged 18 to 70, diagnosed with alopecia and deemed suitable for DPC therapy, and patients were excluded if pregnant. Unfractionated whole blood was collected in Tempus Blood RNA tubes, and total RNA was extracted from that blood.

Library generation was performed with RACE. Sequenced on a NextSeq 500. Library preparation attached unique molecular identifiers to individual cDNA molecules for quantitative, reproducible TCR counting. Both TCR alpha and TCR beta chains were sequenced from each blood RNA sample. On the study's bioinformatics: Samples had a median of roughly 87,000 TCRs, with a range from about 23,224 to 690,600. The Decombinator software suite was used to annotate the V, J and CDR3 of the TCR reads. Every sample was subsampled to the same number of TCRs (28,000) for the PS versus PT1 abundance plots. Expanded TCRs were defined as absent before sensitization and observed at least eight times at the 2-week time point. The public sequencing data were trimmed at Q25 with fastp and processed into clonotypes with MiXCR by TCRdb, which kept only in-frame beta chains. Each CDR3 protein appears once, grouped with its most common genes and DNA. The V and J calls follow TCRdb's processing rather than the paper's. This sample gives 95,000 to 150,000 distinct CDR3 sequences in total; about 14% of them show up just once. Clones ranked in the top ten supply roughly 2.8% of the sample.

The receptor comes from a woman aged 18 to 35 with alopecia areata. Some clones in this sample may be carry-over from other donors' samples. The chain links TRBV28 with TRBJ1-2; 9 of the junction bases match TRBD1. This sample comprised whole blood, obtained in connection with sensitization to the hapten diphenylcyclopropenone (DPC). The bases read TGTGCCAGCAGAGGGGACAGGGCGGGCTACACCTTC. Its translation reads: CASRGDRAGYTF.